Presented here are 27 T cell receptor beta chains from one specimen sequenced in a study of T cell responses to AZD1222 COVID-19 vaccine. Data came from immunoSEQ multiplex PCR; TCRdb stores just in-frame clones and leaves some out. The sample shows 95,000 to 150,000 clones, approximately 83% of them seen only once. The material sequenced was peripheral blood, taken on day 0 of AZD1222 vaccination. These receptors all stem from an adult in good health.

The gene calls are TRBV30 and TRBJ2-4; 10 bases line up with TRBD1. Germline CDR1 and CDR2: GTSNPN and SVGIG (reference sequence). This CDR3 is 15 amino acids long. The trim removed 0 bases at V and 3 bases at J, leaving 2 bases unmatched. Here the CDR3 reads CAWSVRTGGKNIQYF. In nucleotides, the CDR3 is TGTGCCTGGAGTGTACGGACAGGGGGCAAAAACATTCAGTACTTC.

This sequence joins TRBV6-5 and TRBJ1-3; D gene uncertain. Trimming took 6 bases from V and 0 from J, leaving 9 bases between them. Germline assignment: CDR1 MNHEY and CDR2 SVGAGI. The CDR3 consists of 14 residues. The CDR3 DNA is TGTGCCAGCAGGTCCGATACCTCTGGAAACACCATATATTTT. This codes for CASRSDTSGNTIYF.

The chain links TRBV2 to TRBJ1-5; 10 bases agree with TRBD1. Trimming at V came to 5 bases and at J to 6 bases, leaving 4 bases not matched to a gene. This CDR3 has 14 residues. Germline V gene sequence: CDR1 SNHLY, CDR2 FYNNEI. DNA of the CDR3: TGTGCCAGCAGTCCGACAGGGGGCAGTCAGCCCCAGCATTTT. Amino acids: CASSPTGGSQPQHF.

This chain connects TRBV2 to TRBJ1-1; D remains ambiguous. The germline CDR1 and CDR2 sequences are SNHLY and FYNNEI. The ends were cut back, 7 bases at V and 4 bases at J, with 19 bases in the middle. This CDR3 comprises 15 residues. The CDR3 DNA sequence: TGTGCCAGCAAACAGCTAGGGTTAGCAGCCACTGAAGCTTTCTTT. Residues: CASKQLGLAATEAFF.

The chain couples TRBV6-5 to TRBJ2-7; 10 bases are a match to TRBD1. The CDR3 is 14 residues long. J gave up 5 bases and V 4 bases, and 5 bases lay outside the gene matches. CDR1 and CDR2 from the germline V gene are MNHEY and SVGAGI. This CDR3 is CASSSGDRGDEQYF. The CDR3 DNA reads TGTGCCAGCAGTTCTGGGGACAGGGGCGACGAGCAGTACTTC.

This clone was observed a handful of times. The chain carries TRBV5-6 and TRBJ1-2, with 7 bases that match TRBD1. Germline loops: CDR1 SGHDT, CDR2 YYEEEE. The CDR3 loop spans 13 amino acids. V dropped 5 bases and J dropped 4; count of bases not matched to a gene: 5. CDR3 region: CASRPTGVYGYTF. In DNA form, the CDR3 reads TGTGCCAGCAGGCCTACAGGGGTCTATGGCTACACCTTC.

A single count supports this clone. The chain combines TRBV2 with TRBJ2-7; D might be TRBD1 or TRBD2, each matching 5 bases. This CDR3 spans 16 amino acids. CDR1 is SNHLY and CDR2 is FYNNEI in the germline V gene. Between the trimmed V and J ends, which lost 4 bases and 3 bases, there was a span of 19 bases. The CDR3 loop reads CASSAPRGRENYEQYF. CDR3 nucleotide sequence: TGTGCCAGCAGTGCTCCGAGGGGCAGGGAGAACTACGAGCAGTACTTC.

This clone has just a few counts. At one end the junction does not follow the germline gene, possibly because of a read error. J is TRBJ2-1 and V is TRBV7-3; D is perhaps TRBD2 (6 bases). Germline V lookup: CDR1 SGHTA, CDR2 FQGTGA. The CDR3 sequence is 13 residues long. DNA of the CDR3: TGTGCCAGCAGCTTCGACGGGAGCCCCTTACGGATCTTC. Translated, it gives CASSFDGSPLRIF.

This clone was counted a few times. This sequence joins TRBV2 and TRBJ2-7; 7 nucleotides align to TRBD1. The J segment lost 0 bases and the V segment lost 0 bases, leaving 5 bases of the junction unmatched. The germline V gene encodes CDR1 SNHLY and CDR2 FYNNEI. The CDR3 is made up of 16 amino acids. The CDR3 reads CASSEAPAGGSYEQYF. The CDR3 DNA reads TGTGCCAGCAGTGAAGCCCCGGCAGGGGGCTCCTACGAGCAGTACTTC.

The chain uses TRBV5-8 and TRBJ1-2, with 7 bases that match TRBD1. Germline V gene lookup returns CDR1 SGHTS and CDR2 YDEGEE. Unmatched junction bases numbered 2, after V lost 1 base and J lost 5 bases. The CDR3 is made up of 13 amino acids. CDR3 in amino acids: CASSLTGVYGYTF. The CDR3 DNA reads as TGTGCCAGCAGCTTGACAGGGGTGTATGGCTACACCTTC.

The chain combines TRBV19 with TRBJ1-5; 8 bases line up with TRBD1. Unmatched junction bases numbered 4, after V lost 2 bases and J lost 4 bases. The CDR3 covers 15 residues. Germline loops: CDR1 LNHDA, CDR2 SQIVND (reference sequence). The CDR3, as DNA: TGTGCCAGTAGTATATCCAGGGGGCTTAATCAGCCCCAGCATTTT. Translation gives CASSISRGLNQPQHF. The full variable domain, with the rest looked up from reference TRBV19 and TRBJ1-5, is DGGITQSPKYLFRKEGQNVTLSCEQNLNHDAMYWYRQDPGQGLRLIYYSQIVNDFQKGDIAEGYSVSREKKESFPLTVTSAQKNPTAFYLCASSISRGLNQPQHFGDGTRLSIL.

The chain recombines TRBV29-1 with TRBJ1-1; D is unresolved. The CDR3 has 12 residues. V dropped 2 bases and J dropped 3 bases, with 7 bases sitting between them. Germline CDR1 SQVTM, CDR2 ANQGSEA. CDR3 in DNA: TGCAGCGTTGAATTCCTGGACACTGAAGCTTTCTTT. Its protein product is CSVEFLDTEAFF.

The CDR3: CASSFSSGQGNEKLFF. The CDR3 coding sequence is TGTGCCAGCAGTTTTTCATCGGGACAGGGTAATGAAAAACTGTTTTTT. This chain connects TRBV27 to TRBJ1-4; 9 nucleotides match TRBD1. The length of the CDR3 is 16 residues. The V gene's germline CDR1 is MNHEY and CDR2 SMNVEV (reference sequence). The V and J ends lost 3 bases and 4 bases, in that order; junction bases with no gene match: 6.

The chain links TRBV6-6 to TRBJ2-7; 11 nucleotides agree with TRBD1. The CDR3 is 16 residues long. Losses at the gene ends were 6 bases for V and 4 bases for J; bases not matched to a gene: 11. Germline V lookup: CDR1 MNHNY, CDR2 SVGAGI (reference sequence). The CDR3 reads CASSRSGTGGFYEQYF. Written as DNA, the CDR3 is TGTGCCAGCAGCCGATCCGGGACAGGGGGTTTTTACGAGCAGTACTTC.

This chain uses TRBV6-2 or TRBV6-3 with TRBJ2-1; no reliable D call. This CDR3 is built from 12 residues. V lost 6 bases and J lost 7, with 10 bases in between. CDR1 is MNHEY, CDR2 SVGEGT, per germline. CDR3 protein: CASSGPNNEQFF. The CDR3 DNA is TGTGCCAGCAGCGGACCCAATAATGAGCAGTTCTTC.

V usage is TRBV29-1 and J usage is TRBJ1-2; D is possibly TRBD1 (6 bases). V was trimmed by 7 bases and J by 0 bases, leaving 12 bases between them. CDR3 length equals 13 residues. CDR1 SQVTM and CDR2 ANQGSEA come from the germline V gene. CDR3: CSANRDTNYGYTF. For the CDR3, the DNA is TGCAGCGCAAACCGGGACACTAACTATGGCTACACCTTC.

The chain uses TRBV6-5 and TRBJ1-5; the match to TRBD1 covers 7 bases. The CDR3 has 15 amino acids. V lost 6 bases and J lost 4; bases outside the gene matches: 9. Germline V gene data show CDR1 as MNHEY and CDR2 as SVGAGI. CDR3 protein: CASRLDRERNQPQHF. The CDR3 region has the DNA TGTGCCAGCAGACTTGACAGGGAACGTAATCAGCCCCAGCATTTT.

The chain is built from TRBV6-5 and TRBJ1-3, with D tentatively TRBD1 (6 bases). Germline loops: CDR1 MNHEY, CDR2 SVGAGI. The CDR3 extends over 15 amino acids. Trimming removed 4 bases at V and 0 bases at J, with 10 bases between. CDR3 nucleotides: TGTGCCAGCAGTTTCACAGGGAGCTCTGGAAACACCATATATTTT. It encodes CASSFTGSSGNTIYF.

The J gene is TRBJ2-7, the V gene TRBV19, with D possibly matching TRBD2 (5 bases). The CDR3 covers 13 residues. CDR1 is LNHDA and CDR2 is SQIVND in the germline V gene (reference sequence). V was clipped by 3 bases and J by 3 bases, with 9 bases between them. The CDR3 DNA reads TGTGCCAGTAGTATTGAGGGCCGCTACGAGCAGTACTTC. Protein product: CASSIEGRYEQYF.

This clone was picked up a small number of times. The chain couples TRBV7-9 to TRBJ2-1; D might be TRBD2 (6 bases). The germline gives CDR1 SEHNR, CDR2 FQNEAQ (reference sequence). The CDR3 sequence is 14 residues long. V lost 11 bases, J lost 0 bases, and 14 bases lay in between. CDR3 bases: TGTGCCGGATTAGCGGATAGCTCCTACAATGAGCAGTTCTTC. Its protein product is CAGLADSSYNEQFF.

The chain uses TRBV7-2 and TRBJ2-6; 7 nucleotides align to TRBD2. The trim removed 4 bases at V and 1 base at J, leaving 4 bases unmatched. The CDR3 loop spans 16 amino acids. Germline V CDR1 and CDR2: SGHTA, FQGNSA. The CDR3 DNA sequence: TGTGCCAGCAGCTCCTCGGGGGGATCTGGGGCCAACGTCCTGACTTTC. It translates to CASSSSGGSGANVLTF. The full variable domain, with the rest looked up from reference TRBV7-2 and TRBJ2-6, is GAGVSQSPSNKVTEKGKDVELRCDPISGHTALYWYRQSLGQGLEFLIYFQGNSAPDKSGLPSDRFSAERTGGSVSTLTIQRTQQEDSAVYLCASSSSGGSGANVLTFGAGSRLTVL.

The V gene is TRBV12-2, the J gene TRBJ2-1; the D call TRBD2 from the table was never checked on the DNA. TRBV12-2 corresponds to a pseudogene. CDR3 size: 20 residues. The CDR3 protein is CASRSNSGLAGSDSYNEQFF. The CDR3, as DNA: TGTGCAAGTCGCTCAAATTCGGGACTAGCGGGATCAGACTCCTACAATGAGCAGTTCTTC.

The genes are TRBV6-5 and TRBJ1-6; TRBD1 might be the D (5 bases). Germline CDR1 reads MNHEY; CDR2 reads SVGAGI. The CDR3 totals 14 residues. Trimming removed 8 bases from V and 5 bases from J, with 13 bases in between. The CDR3 region is CASGQGWNNSPLHF. CDR3 nucleotides: TGTGCCAGCGGACAAGGGTGGAATAATTCACCCCTCCACTTT.

The genes are TRBV9 and TRBJ2-2; D is unclear. CDR3 length equals 14 residues. V shed 4 bases and J shed 0 bases, with 7 bases lying between them. CDR1 SGDLS and CDR2 YYNGEE come from the germline V gene. The CDR3 spells CASSSQANTGELFF. The CDR3 DNA sequence: TGTGCCAGCAGCTCCCAGGCGAACACCGGGGAGCTGTTTTTT. Full variable domain (remainder filled in from reference TRBV9 and TRBJ2-2): DSGVTQTPKHLITATGQRVTLRCSPRSGDLSVYWYQQSLDQGLQFLIQYYNGEERAKGNILERFSAQQFPDLHSELNLSSLELGDSALYFCASSSQANTGELFFGEGSRLTVL.

The genes are TRBV19 and TRBJ2-7; the D gene is possibly TRBD1 (5 bases). The CDR3 is made up of 13 amino acids. V was pared by 4 bases and J by 5 bases, with 12 bases between. CDR1 is LNHDA, CDR2 SQIVND, per germline (reference sequence). Here the CDR3 reads CASSTLGVHEQYF. The CDR3 DNA sequence: TGTGCCAGTAGTACCCTAGGGGTGCACGAGCAGTACTTC.

This clone ranks as medium-sized. The V gene is TRBV12-3 or TRBV12-4, the J gene TRBJ2-7, with D possibly TRBD1 on 6 matching bases. Deletions cut 1 base from V and 3 bases from J, with 7 bases between. The CDR3 has 13 amino acids. CDR3 nucleotides: TGTGCCAGCAGTTTAGAACAGGGCTACGAGCAGTACTTC. Its protein is CASSLEQGYEQYF.

V and J are TRBV10-3 and TRBJ1-6; D unclear. The CDR3 totals 14 residues. V was trimmed by 6 bases and J by 7 bases, leaving 13 bases between them. Germline CDR1 ENHRY, CDR2 SYGVKD. This chain's CDR3 is CAISQLSGNSPLHF. CDR3 nucleotides: TGTGCCATCAGCCAACTGTCGGGGAATTCACCCCTCCACTTT.